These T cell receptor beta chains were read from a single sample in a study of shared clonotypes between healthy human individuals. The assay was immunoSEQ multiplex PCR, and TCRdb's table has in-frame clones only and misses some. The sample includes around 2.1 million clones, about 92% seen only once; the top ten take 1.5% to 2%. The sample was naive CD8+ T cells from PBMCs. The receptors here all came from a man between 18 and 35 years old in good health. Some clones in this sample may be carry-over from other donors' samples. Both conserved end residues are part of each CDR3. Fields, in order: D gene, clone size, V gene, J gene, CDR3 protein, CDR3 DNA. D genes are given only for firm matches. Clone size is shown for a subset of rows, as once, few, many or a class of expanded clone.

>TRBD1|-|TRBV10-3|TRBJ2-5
CATWTGESETQYF
TGTGCCACCTGGACAGGAGAAAGCGAGACCCAGTACTTC
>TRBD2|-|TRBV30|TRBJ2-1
CAWSVYKREDNEQFF
TGTGCCTGGAGTGTTTATAAGCGGGAGGACAATGAGCAGTTCTTC
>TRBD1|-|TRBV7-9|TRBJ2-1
CASSRPGQAPLGEQFF
TGTGCCAGCAGCCGGCCGGGACAGGCCCCTTTGGGTGAGCAGTTCTTC
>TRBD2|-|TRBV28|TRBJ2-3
CASSSAPGLVSSDTQYF
TGTGCCAGCAGTTCTGCTCCGGGACTAGTCTCATCAGATACGCAGTATTTT
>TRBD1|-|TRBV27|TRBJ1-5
CASSLPGGYSQPQHF
TGTGCCAGCAGTTTACCAGGGGGCTACTCCCAGCCCCAGCATTTT
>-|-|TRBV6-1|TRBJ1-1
CASRVTGLAEAFF
TGTGCCAGCAGAGTTACAGGGCTAGCTGAAGCTTTCTTT
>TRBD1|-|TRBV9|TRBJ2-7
CASSLRDRGTYEQYF
TGTGCCAGCAGCCTTAGGGACAGGGGGACCTACGAGCAGTACTTC
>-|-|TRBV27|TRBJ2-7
CASSPQGYEQYF
TGTGCCAGCAGTCCCCAAGGCTACGAGCAGTACTTC
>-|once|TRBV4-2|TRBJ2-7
CASSQTGRPTEQYF
TGTGCCAGCAGCCAGACAGGGAGGCCTACGGAGCAGTACTTC
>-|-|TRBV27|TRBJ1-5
CANKGSGQPQHF
TGTGCCAATAAGGGGTCCGGGCAGCCCCAGCATTTT
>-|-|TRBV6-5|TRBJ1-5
CASSTFRGNNQPQHF
TGTGCCAGCAGTACATTTAGGGGAAACAATCAGCCCCAGCATTTT
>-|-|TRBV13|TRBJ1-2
CASSLGRWDGYTF
TGTGCCAGCAGCTTAGGCAGGTGGGATGGCTACACCTTC
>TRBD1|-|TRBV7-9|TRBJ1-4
CASSIKSPGGNANEKLFF
TGTGCCAGCAGCATTAAGAGTCCAGGGGGCAATGCTAATGAAAAACTGTTTTTT
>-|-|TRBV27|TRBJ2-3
CASSLLFGGSDTQYF
TGTGCCAGCAGTTTATTATTTGGGGGATCAGATACGCAGTATTTT
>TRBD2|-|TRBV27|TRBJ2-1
CASSLSTSGYNEQFF
TGTGCCAGCAGTTTGAGCACTAGCGGTTACAATGAGCAGTTCTTC
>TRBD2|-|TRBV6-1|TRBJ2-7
CASSEVGGAHEQYF
TGTGCCAGCAGTGAAGTCGGGGGGGCCCACGAGCAGTACTTC
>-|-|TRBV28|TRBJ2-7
CASSLLASNIVYEQYF
TGTGCCAGCAGTTTATTGGCTAGCAATATCGTCTACGAGCAGTACTTC
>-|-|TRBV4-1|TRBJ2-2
CASSPRLNTGELFF
TGCGCCAGCAGCCCCCGTCTGAACACCGGGGAGCTGTTTTTT
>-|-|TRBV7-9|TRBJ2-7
CASSLPGREQYF
TGTGCCAGCAGCTTACCAGGGCGCGAGCAGTACTTC
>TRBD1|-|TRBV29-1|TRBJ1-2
CSVDDRGNYGYTF
TGCAGCGTTGACGACAGGGGGAACTATGGCTACACCTTC
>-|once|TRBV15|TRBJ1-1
CATSRAQANTEAFF
TGTGCCACCAGCAGAGCCCAGGCGAACACTGAAGCTTTCTTT
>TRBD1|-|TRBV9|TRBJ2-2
CASSVTGLEGTGELFF
TGTGCCAGCAGCGTGACAGGGCTAGAGGGGACCGGGGAGCTGTTTTTT
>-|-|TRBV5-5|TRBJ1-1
CASSFPLGLGTEAFF
TGTGCCAGCAGCTTCCCGTTGGGCCTGGGCACTGAAGCTTTCTTT
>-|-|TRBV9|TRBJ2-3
CASSAGGLTWDTQYF
TGTGCCAGCAGCGCAGGGGGACTTACCTGGGATACGCAGTATTTT
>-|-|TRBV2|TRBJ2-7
CASSEWADYEQYF
TGTGCCAGCAGTGAATGGGCGGACTACGAGCAGTACTTC
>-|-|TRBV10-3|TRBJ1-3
CAIREDGNSGNTIYF
TGTGCCATCAGGGAAGACGGGAACTCTGGAAACACCATATATTTT
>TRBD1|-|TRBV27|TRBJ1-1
CASSLGTGVGNTEAFF
TGTGCCAGCAGTTTAGGAACAGGGGTGGGGAACACTGAAGCTTTCTTT
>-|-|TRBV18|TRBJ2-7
CASSPLALTAYEQYF
TGTGCCAGCTCACCGCTAGCGTTAACCGCCTACGAGCAGTACTTC
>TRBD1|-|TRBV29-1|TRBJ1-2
CSVTGQGVGYTF
TGCAGCGTGACGGGACAGGGGGTAGGCTACACCTTC
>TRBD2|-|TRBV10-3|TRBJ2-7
CAISQETSGSSYEQYF
TGTGCCATCAGTCAGGAAACTAGCGGGAGCTCCTACGAGCAGTACTTC
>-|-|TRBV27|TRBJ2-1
CASSSRDDFSYEQFF
TGTGCCAGCAGTTCCCGGGACGATTTTTCTTATGAGCAGTTCTTC
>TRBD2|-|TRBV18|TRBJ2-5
CASSPSPSGMETQYF
TGTGCCAGCTCACCAAGCCCTAGCGGGATGGAGACCCAGTACTTC
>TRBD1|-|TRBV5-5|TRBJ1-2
CASSLRGDSSGYTF
TGTGCCAGCAGCTTGAGGGGGGACAGCTCTGGCTACACCTTC
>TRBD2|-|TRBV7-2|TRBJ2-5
CASSAGLAGVGETQYF
TGTGCCAGCAGCGCCGGACTAGCGGGAGTGGGAGAGACCCAGTACTTC
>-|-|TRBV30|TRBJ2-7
CAWSDPPGASYEQYF
TGTGCCTGGAGTGATCCCCCAGGAGCCTCCTACGAGCAGTACTTC
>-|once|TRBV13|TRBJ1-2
CASSFGREWQYGYTF
TGTGCCAGCAGCTTCGGTCGGGAGTGGCAATATGGCTACACCTTC
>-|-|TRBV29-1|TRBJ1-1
CSVEEGRSLEAFF
TGCAGCGTTGAAGAGGGTAGGAGCCTTGAAGCTTTCTTT
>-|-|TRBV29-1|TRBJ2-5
CSVELMGSLQETQYF
TGCAGCGTTGAATTGATGGGGAGCCTTCAAGAGACCCAGTACTTC
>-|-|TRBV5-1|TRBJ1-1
CASSLVGVTEAFF
TGCGCCAGCAGCTTGGTTGGGGTGACTGAAGCTTTCTTT
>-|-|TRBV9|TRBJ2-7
CASSVGTFSYEQYF
TGTGCCAGCAGCGTAGGGACTTTCTCCTACGAGCAGTACTTC
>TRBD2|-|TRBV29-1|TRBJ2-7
CSVEAPMMGGSSYEQYF
TGCAGCGTTGAAGCCCCCATGATGGGGGGGTCCTCCTACGAGCAGTACTTC